A single sample gave rise to the 24 T cell receptor beta chains below, sequenced in a study of T cells in Graves' hyperthyroidism and ophthalmopathy. RNA transcripts were the template for amplifying TCR beta CDR3 regions. With the HTBI primer set, the TCR CDR3 went through a first round of RT-PCR. TCRdb analysed the multiplex PCR reads with MiXCR anew, one entry per CDR3 protein. Here the sample spans around 450,000 distinct CDR3 sequences, roughly 15% being singletons. Sequenced material: blood. All receptors come from a woman between 18 and 29 years old with Graves' hyperthyroidism.

To note about this clonotype: An end of the junction differs from the germline gene, which may be a read error. This chain uses TRBV12-3 or TRBV12-4 with TRBJ1-6, with 10 positions matching TRBD1. This CDR3 spans 14 amino acids. The CDR3 DNA is TGTGCCAACAGTAACCGGGACAGGGGTTCACCCCTCCACTTT. As protein: CANSNRDRGSPLHF.

This clonotype was recorded at least ten times. This chain joins TRBV3-1 and TRBJ2-5; weak D call: TRBD2 (5 bases). Per the germline V gene, CDR1 is LGHDT and CDR2 is YNNKEL (reference sequence). This CDR3 is 14 amino acids long. Trimming pared 4 bases from V and 2 bases from J, leaving 11 bases between. CDR3 sequence (DNA): TGTGCCAGCAGCCCTATCGGGGTTCAAGAGACCCAGTACTTC. Amino acid sequence: CASSPIGVQETQYF.

This clonotype was seen repeatedly, ten times or more. The chain carries TRBV6-1 and TRBJ2-5; tentative D call: TRBD2 (6 bases). Trimming left V 3 bases short and J 6 bases short, with 14 bases between. Germline values: CDR1 MNHNS, CDR2 SASEGT. The CDR3 sequence is 14 residues long. The CDR3 spells CASSESNSGQTQYF. The CDR3 DNA follows: TGTGCCAGCAGTGAGAGTAATAGCGGACAGACCCAGTACTTC.

The rearrangement joins TRBV20-1 to TRBJ2-4; tentatively, D is TRBD2 (6 bases). Germline loops: CDR1 DFQATT, CDR2 SNEGSKA (reference sequence). V lost 6 bases, J lost 6 bases, and 12 bases lay in between. This CDR3 has 12 residues. CDR3 DNA: TGCAGTGCAAGGGAGGCTGGAAACATTCAGTACTTC. It yields the protein CSAREAGNIQYF.

The V and J genes are TRBV6-1 and TRBJ2-1, with 8 bases lining up with TRBD2. The CDR3 is 15 residues long. Germline-derived CDR1 and CDR2 are MNHNS and SASEGT. Losses at the gene ends were 6 bases for V and 3 bases for J; bases not matched to a gene: 7. The CDR3 loop is CASRNGGALYNEQFF. The DNA for the CDR3 is TGTGCCAGCAGAAACGGGGGGGCGCTCTACAATGAGCAGTTCTTC.

J is TRBJ1-5 and V is TRBV7-2; weak D call: TRBD1 (5 bases). The CDR3 runs 15 residues. Germline CDR1 and CDR2: SGHTA and FQGNSA. V was shortened by 1 base and J by 7 bases, with 14 bases between the two germline ends. The CDR3: CASSLETASWQPQHF. As DNA, the CDR3 is TGTGCCAGCAGCTTAGAGACAGCCTCTTGGCAGCCCCAGCATTTT.

This clonotype was seen at least ten times. The chain recombines TRBV28 with TRBJ1-2; D perhaps matches TRBD1 (5 bases). V dropped 1 base and J dropped 8 bases, with 11 bases sitting between them. This CDR3 contains 13 residues. Germline-derived CDR1 and CDR2 are MDHEN and SYDVKM. The CDR3 reads CASSLSGRRGYTF. CDR3 DNA sequence: TGTGCCAGCAGTTTATCAGGGCGTCGCGGCTACACCTTC.

This chain uses TRBV27 with TRBJ1-6; 8 nucleotides line up with TRBD1. V lost 0 bases to trimming and J lost 7 bases; unmatched junction nucleotides: 8. There are 17 residues in the CDR3. From germline, CDR1 is MNHEY and CDR2 SMNVEV (reference sequence). The CDR3 sequence: CASSLSEGQGGNSPLHF. The CDR3 DNA sequence: TGTGCCAGCAGTTTATCGGAAGGACAGGGAGGGAATTCACCCCTCCACTTT.

Points on this clonotype: Possible read error: a much larger clone is one base away. This chain links TRBV6-5 with TRBJ2-7; 8 bases agree with TRBD1. Germline values: CDR1 MNHEY, CDR2 SVGAGI. The CDR3 covers 15 residues. The J segment lost 4 bases and the V segment lost 2 bases, leaving 7 bases of the junction unmatched. The CDR3 nucleotides are TGTGCCAGCAGTTACCCCTCCAGGGGGCCGTACGAGCAGTACTTC. Encoded protein: CASSYPSRGPYEQYF.

In this sample, this clonotype turned up many times. This sequence joins TRBV5-1 and TRBJ2-5; 13 bases map to TRBD2. Germline lookup yields CDR1 SGHRS and CDR2 YFSETQ. This CDR3 is built from 18 residues. The trim removed 0 bases at V and 0 bases at J, leaving 5 bases unmatched. In nucleotides, the CDR3 is TGCGCCAGCAGCTTGGCTACTAGCGGGAGGGCGCACCAAGAGACCCAGTACTTC. It specifies CASSLATSGRAHQETQYF.

The V call is TRBV5-5, the J call TRBJ2-3; 9 bases agree with TRBD2. J gave up 4 bases and V 0 bases, and 0 bases lay outside the gene matches. The CDR3 has 14 residues. CDR1 SGHKS and CDR2 YYEKEE come from the germline V gene (reference sequence). As DNA, the CDR3 is TGTGCCAGCAGCTTGGTAGCGGGAGCAGATACGCAGTATTTT. As protein: CASSLVAGADTQYF.

The gene calls are TRBV20-1 and TRBJ2-7, with D tentatively TRBD1 (6 bases). The length of the CDR3 is 13 residues. V was shortened by 5 bases and J by 5 bases, with 16 bases between the two germline ends. Germline-derived CDR1 and CDR2 are DFQATT and SNEGSKA (reference sequence). CDR3 coding DNA: TGCAGTGCTTTCGGGACAAGGAAACACGAGCAGTACTTC. This codes for CSAFGTRKHEQYF.

This clonotype appeared many times. The gene calls are TRBV20-1 and TRBJ1-1; D remains ambiguous. The CDR3 covers 12 residues. Germline lookup yields CDR1 DFQATT and CDR2 SNEGSKA (reference sequence). The V and J ends lost 2 bases and 2 bases respectively, with 6 bases between them. CDR3 coding DNA: TGCAGTGCTAGAAAAACTAACACTGAAGCTTTCTTT. It is translated as CSARKTNTEAFF.

This clonotype was observed at least ten times. The genes are TRBV20-1 and TRBJ1-2; D may be TRBD1 (5 bases). CDR3 length: 11 residues. Trimming took off 2 bases at V and 6 bases at J, with 7 bases between the two ends. Looked up from germline, CDR1 is DFQATT and CDR2 is SNEGSKA (reference sequence). In DNA form, the CDR3 reads TGCAGTGCTAGACCAGGGAATGGCTACACCTTC. This translates into CSARPGNGYTF.

This clonotype came up many times. The CDR3 loop reads CASSLEDGVQPYEQYF. CDR3 sequence (DNA): TGTGCCAGCAGCTTAGAAGACGGGGTTCAACCCTACGAGCAGTACTTC. The chain has TRBV7-8 and TRBJ2-7; possibly TRBD2 for D (5 bases). The germline V gene has CDR1 SGHVS and CDR2 FQNEAQ. The ends were cut back, 1 base at V and 2 bases at J, with 15 bases in the middle. The CDR3 runs to 16 residues.

In regard to this clonotype: No DNA is shown, since the ends of the CDR3 on it are uncertain; the CDR3 is the one TCRdb lists. V gene TRBV5-1 combines with J gene TRBJ1-1. From its first to its last residue, the CDR3 has 21 amino acids. Germline CDR1 SGHRS, CDR2 YFSETQ. The CDR3 loop is CASSFYICSASPGTANTEAFF.

The chain has TRBV19 and TRBJ2-7; 10 bases map to TRBD1. V lost 6 bases and J lost 2; bases outside the gene matches: 4. Germline V gene data show CDR1 as LNHDA and CDR2 as SQIVND (reference sequence). The length of the CDR3 is 14 residues. The CDR3 sequence: CASSKDRGAYEQYF. The CDR3 DNA reads as TGTGCCAGTAGCAAGGACAGGGGGGCCTACGAGCAGTACTTC.

This clonotype came up a few times. V is TRBV19 and J is TRBJ1-4; D ambiguous. Trimming pared 3 bases from V and 4 bases from J, leaving 18 bases between. CDR1 LNHDA and CDR2 SQIVND come from the germline V gene (reference sequence). The CDR3 contains 17 residues. The DNA of the CDR3 is TGTGCCAGTAGTATGAAAACCCGGGCCAGCGGTAATGAAAAACTGTTTTTT. It encodes CASSMKTRASGNEKLFF.

This clonotype appeared many times. The J gene is TRBJ2-5, the V gene TRBV11-2; 7 nucleotides line up with TRBD2. The CDR3 runs 18 residues. After removal of 1 base from V and 0 bases from J, the junction contained 11 bases not matched to a gene. Germline values: CDR1 SGHAT, CDR2 FQNNGV. This CDR3 is CASSLGGTRRGNQETQYF. CDR3 DNA sequence: TGTGCCAGCAGCTTAGGGGGGACTCGGCGGGGGAACCAAGAGACCCAGTACTTC.

This clonotype was counted many times. This chain connects TRBV6-5 to TRBJ2-7; D may correspond to TRBD1 or TRBD2 (5 bases each). Germline assignment: CDR1 MNHEY and CDR2 SVGAGI. V gave up 0 bases and J gave up 5 bases, with 11 bases separating them. CDR3 size: 14 residues. The CDR3 coding sequence is TGTGCCAGCAGTTACTCGAGGGGCCGGGACGAGCAGTACTTC. It specifies CASSYSRGRDEQYF.

This clonotype was observed at least ten times. The chain carries TRBV4-2 and TRBJ2-1; D is perhaps TRBD1 (5 bases). The CDR3 loop spans 17 amino acids. The germline gives CDR1 LGHNA, CDR2 YNFKEQ. Trimming left V 0 bases short and J 0 bases short, with 12 bases between. The CDR3 DNA follows: TGTGCCAGCAGCCAAGATAGGGGTCCCACCTCCTACAATGAGCAGTTCTTC. Translating it yields CASSQDRGPTSYNEQFF.

The chain couples TRBV5-4 to TRBJ2-5; D possibly corresponds to TRBD2 (5 bases). The CDR3 is made up of 14 amino acids. The germline CDR1 and CDR2 sequences are SGHNT and YYREEE (reference sequence). V was cut by 0 bases and J by 5 bases, with 11 bases left in between. The DNA for the CDR3 is TGTGCCAGCAGCTTGGATCCGGGGATGGAGACCCAGTACTTC. It translates to CASSLDPGMETQYF.

This clonotype was counted many times. The rearrangement uses TRBV6-1 and TRBJ2-3; 10 bases match TRBD2. V lost 5 bases, J lost 4 bases, and 15 bases stayed unmatched. Germline V gene data show CDR1 as MNHNS and CDR2 as SASEGT. This CDR3 has 18 residues. The CDR3 nucleotides are TGTGCCAGCAGTCTAAGAGCGGGAGGGCCTTATTCCCCAGATACGCAGTATTTT. Amino acids: CASSLRAGGPYSPDTQYF.

This clonotype has more than one count but fewer than ten. The chain links TRBV7-6 to TRBJ2-2; D call uncertain. The germline CDR1 and CDR2 sequences are SGHVS and FNYEAQ. V was pared by 1 base and J by 6 bases, with 9 bases between. This CDR3 contains 14 residues. CDR3 bases: TGTGCCAGCAGCTTAGGAGCTCGGGCCGGGGAGCTGTTTTTT. It yields the protein CASSLGARAGELFF.